These 17 T cell receptor beta chains were all obtained from the same sample, sequenced in a study of cytomegalovirus exposure and HLA in healthy donors. Primers for the PCR totalled 60 Vbeta and 13 Jbeta. Clones were read by immunoSEQ multiplex PCR, and TCRdb kept only the in-frame ones, dropping some. The ten top clones account for roughly 2.4%, within a sample of 65,000 to 85,000 clones. The sequenced sample consisted of PBMCs. The receptors shown here come from a female donor in good health and CMV-seropositive.

The V and J genes are TRBV4-1 and TRBJ1-5; TRBD1 might be the D (6 bases). The ends were cut back, 4 bases at V and 4 bases at J, with 11 bases in the middle. The CDR3 loop spans 14 amino acids. Germline CDR1 reads MGHRA; CDR2 reads YSYEKL. The CDR3 region is CASSLLQGNQPQHF. The DNA of the CDR3 is TGCGCCAGCAGCCTTCTACAGGGAAATCAGCCCCAGCATTTT.

This rearrangement joins TRBV28 to TRBJ1-1; D perhaps matches TRBD1 (6 bases). This CDR3 spans 14 amino acids. V was shortened by 6 bases and J by 3 bases, with 14 bases between the two germline ends. Germline V gene sequence: CDR1 MDHEN, CDR2 SYDVKM. The CDR3 bases are TGTGCCAGCAGCACAGGGATCTGGCACACTGAAGCTTTCTTT. This gives the protein CASSTGIWHTEAFF.

This rearrangement joins TRBV11-3 to TRBJ2-2, with 8 bases fitting TRBD1. The CDR3 covers 15 residues. J lost 3 bases, V lost 5 bases, and 5 bases had no gene match. Per germline, CDR1 SGHNT and CDR2 YENEEA. CDR3 protein: CASSRDRGYTGELFF. In DNA form, the CDR3 reads TGTGCCAGCAGCCGAGACAGGGGCTACACCGGGGAGCTGTTTTTT.

This sequence joins TRBV15 and TRBJ2-5; D gene uncertain. Germline CDR1 LNHNV, CDR2 YYDKDF (reference sequence). V lost 4 bases and J lost 4, with 4 bases in between. This CDR3 comprises 11 residues. CDR3 bases: TGTGCCACCAGCACGCGAGAGACCCAGTACTTC. The encoded protein is CATSTRETQYF.

J is TRBJ2-7 and V is TRBV30; TRBD1 aligns across 9 bases. V lost 1 base, J lost 3 bases, and 4 bases stayed unmatched. The germline CDR1 and CDR2 sequences are GTSNPN and SVGIG (reference sequence). The CDR3 length is 14 residues. The CDR3 nucleotides are TGTGCCTGGAGTGCGGACAGGGGCTACTACGAGCAGTACTTC. This encodes CAWSADRGYYEQYF.

The chain carries TRBV30 and TRBJ2-3; 8 nucleotides match TRBD2. CDR1 and CDR2 from the germline V gene are GTSNPN and SVGIG (reference sequence). The CDR3 is 12 residues long. With 5 bases clipped from V and 7 bases from J, the junction kept 5 bases outside the gene matches. CDR3 loop: CAWDLSGNTQYF. The CDR3 DNA reads TGTGCCTGGGACCTTAGCGGGAATACGCAGTATTTT. The full variable domain, with the rest looked up from reference TRBV30 and TRBJ2-3, is SQTIHQWPATLVQPVGSPLSLECTVEGTSNPNLYWYRQAAGRGLQLLFYSVGIGQISSEVPQNLSASRPQDRQFILSSKKLLLSDSGFYLCAWDLSGNTQYFGPGTRLTVL.

V is TRBV5-1 and J is TRBJ2-1; 9 bases are a match to TRBD1. Germline V gene lookup returns CDR1 SGHRS and CDR2 YFSETQ. This CDR3 is built from 17 residues. The junction had 11 bases not matched to a gene; V was cut back by 2 bases and J by 5 bases. The CDR3 is CASSLSTQTGGDNEQFF. In DNA, the CDR3 is TGCGCCAGCAGCTTAAGTACCCAGACAGGGGGGGACAATGAGCAGTTCTTC.

V gene TRBV28 combines with J gene TRBJ1-1; D is perhaps TRBD1 (6 bases). The germline V gene encodes CDR1 MDHEN and CDR2 SYDVKM. CDR3 length: 14 residues. The V and J ends lost 2 bases and 2 bases respectively, with 9 bases between them. CDR3 bases: TGTGCCAGCAGTTTAATAGGGGGAAACACTGAAGCTTTCTTT. This codes for CASSLIGGNTEAFF.

This rearrangement joins TRBV11-2 to TRBJ1-2, with D tentatively TRBD1 (5 bases). V was shortened by 7 bases and J by 7 bases, with 22 bases between the two germline ends. This CDR3 spans 15 amino acids. In germline, CDR1 is SGHAT, CDR2 FQNNGV. The CDR3: CASTTGRQGESGYTF. CDR3 bases: TGTGCCAGCACCACTGGTCGGCAGGGCGAGAGTGGCTACACCTTC.

The chain recombines TRBV28 with TRBJ1-1, with unresolved D. Trimming shortened V by 7 bases and J by 1 base, and 16 bases separated the two germline ends. Germline V gives CDR1 MDHEN, CDR2 SYDVKM. The CDR3 is 15 amino acids. CDR3 sequence reads: CASTNQRAGNTEAFF. The CDR3 region has the DNA TGTGCCAGCACAAACCAGAGGGCAGGGAACACTGAAGCTTTCTTT.

The chain links TRBV5-1 to TRBJ2-1; 10 nucleotides agree with TRBD2. J gave up 7 bases and V 0 bases, and 7 bases lay outside the gene matches. Germline values: CDR1 SGHRS, CDR2 YFSETQ. CDR3 length: 16 residues. The chain's CDR3 is CASSLALLAGANEQFF. CDR3 nucleotide sequence: TGCGCCAGCAGCTTGGCCCTCCTAGCGGGGGCTAATGAGCAGTTCTTC.

V gene TRBV28 combines with J gene TRBJ2-7, with TRBD2 matching 7 bases. Germline values: CDR1 MDHEN, CDR2 SYDVKM. The CDR3 is 15 amino acids. J was trimmed by 7 bases and V by 8 bases; bases with no gene match: 17. The DNA for the CDR3 is TGTGCCAGCGTAGGTGTTCGGCTAGCGGCCAAAGAGCAGTACTTC. It specifies CASVGVRLAAKEQYF.

This CDR3 is CASSLAGGSAFF. The CDR3 nucleotides read TGTGCCAGCAGCTTAGCCGGGGGTTCGGCTTTCTTT. This chain connects TRBV7-9 to TRBJ1-1; maybe TRBD1 (5 bases). The CDR3 extends over 12 amino acids. Germline loops: CDR1 SEHNR, CDR2 FQNEAQ (reference sequence). Between the trimmed V and J ends, which lost 0 bases and 11 bases, there was a span of 10 bases.

The J gene is TRBJ2-1, the V gene TRBV5-4; a weak D match, TRBD1 (5 bases). V lost 3 bases and J 8 bases, leaving 12 bases between the germline ends. This CDR3 has 13 residues. The germline CDR1 and CDR2 sequences are SGHNT and YYREEE (reference sequence). The CDR3 loop reads CASSSQGIDEQFF. CDR3 DNA sequence: TGTGCCAGCAGCTCCCAGGGTATCGATGAGCAGTTCTTC.

This rearrangement joins TRBV18 to TRBJ2-7, with unresolved D. The V gene lost 3 bases and the J gene lost 2 bases, with 8 bases spanning the gap. CDR3 size: 13 residues. CDR1 is KGHSH and CDR2 is LQKENI in the germline V gene. Here the CDR3 DNA reads TGTGCCAGCTCACCGCCGGAGACCTACGAGCAGTACTTC. Translation: CASSPPETYEQYF.

The chain carries TRBV5-1 and TRBJ2-1, with D possibly matching TRBD1 (6 bases). In germline, CDR1 is SGHRS, CDR2 YFSETQ. The CDR3 loop spans 14 amino acids. Trimming removed 0 bases at V and 7 bases at J, with 11 bases between. The CDR3 sequence: CASSLGPGANEQFF. Here the CDR3 DNA reads TGCGCCAGCAGCTTGGGGCCAGGGGCGAATGAGCAGTTCTTC.

The CDR3 spells CASRDTGDEQYF. The CDR3 nucleotides read TGTGCCAGCAGAGACACAGGGGACGAGCAGTACTTC. The chain combines TRBV6-5 with TRBJ2-7; 7 bases map to TRBD1. The CDR3 has 12 residues. The V gene end was trimmed by 6 bases and the J gene end by 5 bases; junction bases not matched to a gene: 4. In germline, CDR1 is MNHEY, CDR2 SVGAGI.